The sequence of this T cell receptor beta chain was determined in a study of shared clonotypes between healthy human individuals. Study background: Three plates each covered CD4 naive and memory; CD8 naive two, CD8 memory one. Study-wide points: Clonotypes not shared had lower generation probabilities than those common to all four donors. Investigators expected sequencing depth to affect clonotype sharing among donors. The authors sampled blood alone, and tissue repertoires likely differ.

In the case of this clone: Antigen unknown.

The table came from immunoSEQ multiplex PCR; TCRdb's copy has only in-frame clones and leaves some out. This sample has about 730,000 clones, with 55% to 80% found just once. J was trimmed by 4 bases and V by 1 base; bases with no gene match: 4. Germline CDR1 reads MDHEN; CDR2 reads SYDVKM. The CDR3 totals 16 residues. The chain couples TRBV28 to TRBJ2-1, with TRBD2 matching over 10 bases. The sequencing sample was made of memory CD4+ T cells sorted from blood. Subset in this sample: CD45RA-negative fraction. This sequence was found in a woman aged 25-40 years in good health. CDR3 in DNA: TGTGCCAGCAGTTTATTGAGAGCGGGAGGGTACAATGAGCAGTTCTTC. Protein: CASSLLRAGGYNEQFF.